A selection of T cell receptor beta chains follows, all from one sample in a study of T cell responses to AZD1222 COVID-19 vaccine. This table comes from immunoSEQ multiplex PCR, and its TCRdb copy is limited to in-frame clones, with some not included. The sample holds 150,000 or so clones, approximately 78% seen once. Sequences were derived from peripheral blood, sampled on day 0 of MenACWY control vaccination. The source of these receptors is an adult in good health. Each CDR3 is given with its conserved first and last residue. The D gene is left open where the match is weak. The size of a clone is reported for some rows only, either as once, few or many, or as a class for expanded clones.

TRBV14	-	TRBJ2-4	-	CASSQGSKVGGGKNIQYF	TGTGCCAGCAGCCAAGGCTCGAAGGTCGGGGGCGGCAAAAACATTCAGTACTTC
TRBV5-4	-	TRBJ2-3	TRBD2	CASSLQRGGWGTDTQYF	TGTGCCAGCAGCTTGCAGCGGGGGGGGTGGGGCACAGATACGCAGTATTTT
TRBV7-8	-	TRBJ1-2	-	CASSLYKGTIYGYTF	TGTGCCAGCAGCTTATATAAGGGAACAATCTATGGCTACACCTTC
TRBV6-5	-	TRBJ1-1	-	CASRLGPTEAFF	TGTGCCAGCAGGCTGGGTCCCACTGAAGCTTTCTTT
TRBV4-1	-	TRBJ1-5	-	CASSQVGRASRNQPQHF	TGCGCCAGCAGCCAAGTGGGGAGGGCCAGCCGCAATCAGCCCCAGCATTTT
TRBV27	-	TRBJ2-2	TRBD1	CASSLFGTGGPGELFF	TGTGCCAGCAGTTTATTCGGGACAGGGGGTCCCGGGGAGCTGTTTTTT
TRBV9	-	TRBJ2-3	-	CASSETVSKPKDTQYF	TGTGCCAGCAGCGAGACAGTTTCAAAGCCGAAAGATACGCAGTATTTT
TRBV28	-	TRBJ1-2	TRBD1	CASSSGTGVISGYTF	TGTGCCAGCAGTTCTGGGACAGGGGTAATAAGTGGCTACACCTTC
TRBV10-2	-	TRBJ2-4	-	CASRRQGGSRTNPTAKNIQYF	TGCGCCAGCAGGCGGCAGGGCGGTTCCCGGACAAACCCTACCGCCAAAAACATTCAGTACTTC
TRBV19	-	TRBJ2-2	-	CASSAGWAGELFF	TGTGCCAGTAGTGCCGGGTGGGCCGGGGAGCTGTTTTTT
TRBV2	-	TRBJ1-5	-	CASSDRQGNQPQHF	TGTGCCAGCAGTGATAGGCAGGGCAATCAGCCCCAGCATTTT
TRBV15	-	TRBJ2-6	-	CATSGTDEWSGANVLTF	TGTGCCACCAGCGGGACGGACGAATGGTCTGGGGCCAACGTCCTGACTTTC
TRBV7-3	-	TRBJ2-2	-	CASSLQGNTGELFF	TGTGCCAGCAGCTTACAGGGGAACACCGGGGAGCTGTTTTTT
TRBV2	-	TRBJ1-6	-	CASSEEGGDAYNSPLHF	TGTGCCAGCAGTGAAGAAGGGGGGGACGCCTATAATTCACCCCTCCACTTT
TRBV9	few	TRBJ2-2	TRBD2	CASSVGSSGGLTGELFF	TGTGCCAGCAGCGTAGGCTCCAGCGGGGGCCTCACCGGGGAGCTGTTTTTT
TRBV28	-	TRBJ1-1	-	CASTDPTIGTEAFF	TGTGCCAGCACCGACCCAACAATCGGTACTGAAGCTTTCTTT
TRBV14	once	TRBJ2-7	-	CASSLGPYYEQYF	TGTGCCAGCAGCTTAGGGCCATACTACGAGCAGTACTTC
TRBV6-5	-	TRBJ1-2	TRBD1	CASSDSWRDRANF	TGTGCCAGCAGTGACTCCTGGAGGGACAGGGCGAACTTC
TRBV4-1	-	TRBJ1-1	TRBD1	CASSQVGGLGTEAFF	TGCGCCAGCAGCCAGGTAGGGGGCTTGGGCACTGAAGCTTTCTTT
TRBV6-5	-	TRBJ2-1	TRBD1	CASSSRTGSSYNEQFF	TGTGCCAGCAGTTCGCGGACAGGGAGCTCCTACAATGAGCAGTTCTTC
TRBV11-2	few	TRBJ1-2	-	CASSPQGGGYPSYGYTF	TGTGCCAGCAGCCCTCAAGGGGGAGGGTACCCCTCCTATGGCTACACCTTC
TRBV6-1	-	TRBJ2-1	-	CASSDSSYNEQFF	TGTGCCAGCAGTGACAGCTCCTACAATGAGCAGTTCTTC
TRBV15	few	TRBJ1-2	-	CATSRDNGPYGYTF	TGTGCCACCAGCAGAGATAATGGTCCCTATGGCTACACCTTC
TRBV12-3/TRBV12-4	once	TRBJ1-2	-	CASSLTGYYGYTF	TGTGCCAGCAGTTTAACAGGCTACTATGGCTACACCTTC
TRBV20-1	-	TRBJ2-5	-	CSASGRETQYF	TGCAGTGCTAGCGGTCGGGAGACCCAGTACTTC
TRBV7-2	once	TRBJ1-2	-	CASSLEPIGYGYTF	TGTGCCAGCAGCTTAGAGCCTATAGGCTATGGCTACACCTTC
TRBV19	-	TRBJ2-1	-	CASKPEGARINEQFF	TGTGCCAGTAAACCGGAAGGGGCCCGAATCAATGAGCAGTTCTTC
TRBV15	-	TRBJ1-1	-	CATSGYAQGKSWVNTEAFF	TGTGCCACCAGCGGCTATGCTCAGGGGAAGTCCTGGGTGAACACTGAAGCTTTCTTT
TRBV6-5	-	TRBJ1-2	-	CASSYLRNNYGYTF	TGTGCCAGCAGCTACCTAAGGAATAACTATGGCTACACCTTC
TRBV3-1/TRBV3-2	-	TRBJ1-4	-	CASSQGGRAQGEKLFF	TGTGCCAGCAGCCAAGGAGGACGGGCTCAGGGGGAAAAACTGTTTTTT
TRBV5-1	-	TRBJ1-1	TRBD1	CASSLQASGGGDYTEAFF	TGCGCCAGCAGCTTGCAGGCCTCGGGAGGGGGCGATTACACTGAAGCTTTCTTT
TRBV7-8	-	TRBJ2-6	-	CASSGIHGLKYSGANVLTF	TGTGCCAGCAGCGGGATACACGGTCTGAAATACTCTGGGGCCAACGTCCTGACTTTC
TRBV5-1	-	TRBJ2-4	TRBD2	CASSLGTSGSQLAKNIQYF	TGCGCCAGCAGCCTCGGGACTAGCGGGAGTCAACTAGCCAAAAACATTCAGTACTTC
TRBV4-1	-	TRBJ2-6	TRBD1	CASSQEWGTGRITGANVLTF	TGCGCCAGCAGCCAAGAATGGGGGACAGGCAGGATAACTGGGGCCAACGTCCTGACTTTC
TRBV30	-	TRBJ1-6	TRBD1	CAWSKSRGGLHF	TGTGCCTGGAGCAAAAGCAGGGGGGGACTCCACTTT
TRBV21-1	-	TRBJ1-2	-	CASSKAPGYGYTF	TGTGCCAGCAGCAAAGCGCCTGGGTATGGCTACACCTTC
TRBV4-1	-	TRBJ2-1	-	CASSQELARTPNEQFF	TGCGCCAGCAGCCAAGAATTGGCTCGGACCCCCAATGAGCAGTTCTTC
TRBV27	-	TRBJ1-1	-	CASSFRQLNTEAFF	TGTGCCAGCAGTTTCCGACAGTTGAACACTGAAGCTTTCTTT
TRBV6-5	-	TRBJ2-3	TRBD1	CATGTGNNFRDTQYF	TGTGCCACCGGGACAGGGAATAATTTCAGGGATACGCAGTATTTT
TRBV7-2	-	TRBJ1-2	TRBD1	CASSPSTGGGYTF	TGTGCCAGCAGCCCTTCAACAGGGGGTGGCTACACCTTC